This T cell receptor (beta chain) was identified in a study of metastatic and nonmetastatic thyroid tumors. This clone occurred many times. Patients underwent thyroid surgery, and none had received any treatment before it. CDR1 and CDR2 from the germline V gene are LGHDT and YNNKEL (reference sequence). V gave up 4 bases and J gave up 10 bases, with 17 bases separating them. This CDR3 is 14 amino acids long. TCRdb re-clonotyped the PCR reads via MiXCR. In the table there are about 8,600 clones, about 25% of which are singletons. This clonotype was sampled from a female donor with papillary thyroid cancer or a benign thyroid nodule (not recorded which). Some clones in this sample may be carry-over from other donors' samples. This rearrangement joins TRBV3-1 to TRBJ2-1; D tentatively fits TRBD1 or TRBD2 (5 bases each). Sequencing used adjacent normal tissue. The CDR3 nucleotides read TGTGCCAGCAGCCCCTTTGGGACGTCAAGGGAGCAGTTCTTC. It is translated as CASSPFGTSREQFF.